These 32 T cell receptor beta chains were all obtained from the same sample, sequenced in a study of cytomegalovirus exposure and HLA in healthy donors. PCR involved 60 Vbeta and 13 Jbeta primers. This table comes from immunoSEQ multiplex PCR, and its TCRdb copy is limited to in-frame clones, with some not included. The table records about 110,000 clones, more than 60% of them present only once. The sample comprised PBMCs. All receptors derive from a female donor in good health and CMV-seropositive.

This chain joins TRBV6-5 and TRBJ2-3; 8 bases match TRBD2. Germline values: CDR1 MNHEY, CDR2 SVGAGI. Trimming removed 10 bases from V and 0 bases from J; junction bases left unmatched: 9. The CDR3 contains 15 residues. The CDR3 loop reads CANGPRLASTDTQYF. CDR3 coding DNA: TGTGCCAACGGTCCAAGACTAGCGAGCACAGATACGCAGTATTTT.

V gene TRBV6-6 combines with J gene TRBJ2-3; D unclear. V was shortened by 2 bases and J by 1 base, with 7 bases between the two germline ends. The CDR3 is made up of 14 amino acids. CDR1 and CDR2 (germline): MNHNY, SVGAGI (reference sequence). CDR3 sequence (DNA): TGTGCCAGCAGTTACGGCGGCCGCACAGATACGCAGTATTTT. It yields the protein CASSYGGRTDTQYF.

The genes are TRBV9 and TRBJ1-2, with TRBD1 as a possible D gene (6 bases). Germline V gene data show CDR1 as SGDLS and CDR2 as YYNGEE. V shed 3 bases and J shed 4 bases, with 16 bases lying between them. The CDR3 length is 15 residues. This chain's CDR3 is CASSGGGAESYGYTF. The CDR3 region has the DNA TGTGCCAGCAGCGGAGGGGGGGCGGAAAGCTATGGCTACACCTTC.

This chain joins TRBV6-5 and TRBJ2-2, with 7 bases matching TRBD2. Trimming at V came to 0 bases and at J to 5 bases, leaving 6 bases not matched to a gene. The CDR3 length is 16 residues. CDR1 is MNHEY, CDR2 SVGAGI, per germline. CDR3 in amino acids: CASSYSGGVATGELFF. CDR3 coding DNA: TGTGCCAGCAGTTACTCGGGAGGGGTGGCAACCGGGGAGCTGTTTTTT.

This chain uses TRBV2 with TRBJ2-1; 8 nucleotides agree with TRBD2. Germline V gene sequence: CDR1 SNHLY, CDR2 FYNNEI. Losses at the gene ends were 5 bases for V and 7 bases for J; bases not matched to a gene: 4. The CDR3 has 13 residues. Here the CDR3 reads CASSSGGRNEQFF. CDR3 in DNA: TGTGCCAGCAGTAGCGGGGGAAGGAATGAGCAGTTCTTC.

The chain has TRBV4-2 and TRBJ1-1, with a possible D match to TRBD1 (5 bases). The CDR3 runs to 14 residues. Trimming took off 0 bases at V and 6 bases at J, with 11 bases between the two ends. From germline, CDR1 is LGHNA and CDR2 YNFKEQ. The CDR3 sequence is CASSQDSQGAEAFF. CDR3 bases: TGTGCCAGCAGCCAAGATTCCCAGGGTGCTGAAGCTTTCTTT.

The chain combines TRBV27 with TRBJ2-1, with D possibly TRBD2 on 7 matching bases. This CDR3 is 18 amino acids long. V gave up 8 bases and J gave up 5 bases, with 28 bases separating them. Germline lookup yields CDR1 MNHEY and CDR2 SMNVEV (reference sequence). CDR3 region: CASSTTGGGAPWDNEQFF. In DNA form, the CDR3 reads TGTGCCAGCTCAACCACCGGAGGGGGGGCCCCCTGGGACAATGAGCAGTTCTTC.

The chain employs TRBV19 and TRBJ1-1; D call uncertain. CDR3 length: 15 amino acids. Germline loops: CDR1 LNHDA, CDR2 SQIVND (reference sequence). Trimming cost V 3 bases and J 0 bases, with 11 bases left between them. The CDR3 loop is CASSIGTTVNTEAFF. The CDR3 DNA is TGTGCCAGTAGTATCGGTACCACAGTGAACACTGAAGCTTTCTTT.

Here the CDR3 DNA reads TGTGCCAGCAGCTCCCGAGGCGCATACACGGCGAGCACTGAAGCTTTCTTT. This sequence encodes CASSSRGAYTASTEAFF. The chain combines TRBV9 with TRBJ1-1; no definite D call. This CDR3 spans 17 amino acids. Trimming stripped 4 bases from V and 4 bases from J, with 23 bases between. The V gene's germline CDR1 is SGDLS and CDR2 YYNGEE.

Regarding this clone: Given the absence of the conserved phenylalanine or tryptophan at the CDR3 end, a read error is likely. No DNA is shown, since the ends of the CDR3 on it are uncertain; the CDR3 is the one TCRdb lists. The rearrangement joins TRBV18 to TRBJ2-7; TRBD2 is the table's D call and was not checked against the DNA. The length of the CDR3 is 12 amino acids, counting both ends. Germline-derived CDR1 and CDR2 are KGHSH and LQKENI. The CDR3 spells CASSHTREFQVL.

The J gene is TRBJ1-5, the V gene TRBV6-1, with 7 nucleotides matching TRBD1. Unmatched junction bases numbered 6, after V lost 6 bases and J lost 1 base. CDR3 size: 15 residues. Germline-derived CDR1 and CDR2 are MNHNS and SASEGT. The CDR3 DNA is TGTGCCAGCAGCAGACAGGGCGGAAGCAATCAGCCCCAGCATTTT. Its protein product is CASSRQGGSNQPQHF.

This clone was found once. V usage is TRBV5-1 and J usage is TRBJ1-1; 7 bases match TRBD1. This CDR3 is 14 amino acids long. Germline V CDR1 and CDR2: SGHRS, YFSETQ. J lost 1 base, V lost 3 bases, and 3 bases had no gene match. The CDR3 DNA sequence: TGCGCCAGCAGCTCCGGGACAGCGAACACTGAAGCTTTCTTT. Translated: CASSSGTANTEAFF.

This clone was seen a few times. The genes are TRBV5-4 and TRBJ2-5, with a weak D call TRBD1 (6 bases). Trimming removed 4 bases from V and 5 bases from J, with 18 bases in between. The CDR3 consists of 15 residues. Germline V lookup: CDR1 SGHNT, CDR2 YYREEE (reference sequence). In DNA, the CDR3 is TGTGCCAGCAGCACACCGACAGGTATAGGGGAGACCCAGTACTTC. This sequence encodes CASSTPTGIGETQYF.

This clone was observed once. The chain links TRBV27 to TRBJ2-4, with 11 positions matching TRBD2. There are 16 residues in the CDR3. Losses at the gene ends were 5 bases for V and 4 bases for J; bases not matched to a gene: 7. From germline, CDR1 is MNHEY and CDR2 SMNVEV (reference sequence). CDR3 sequence reads: CASSALAGGPKNIQYF. The CDR3 DNA sequence: TGTGCCAGCAGTGCCCTAGCGGGGGGTCCAAAAAACATTCAGTACTTC.

CDR3 region: CASSLGEGVNYGYTF. DNA of the CDR3: TGTGCCAGCAGCTTAGGGGAGGGGGTTAACTATGGCTACACCTTC. The chain carries TRBV7-2 and TRBJ1-2, with a tentative D call TRBD1 (6 bases). The CDR3 is 15 residues long. Per the germline V gene, CDR1 is SGHTA and CDR2 is FQGNSA. V dropped 1 base and J dropped 1 base, with 10 bases sitting between them.

This clone has just a few counts. The chain recombines TRBV6-4 with TRBJ2-1; 7 bases map to TRBD1. The J segment lost 5 bases and the V segment lost 4 bases, leaving 8 bases of the junction unmatched. Germline V lookup: CDR1 MRHNA, CDR2 SNTAGT. CDR3 length: 15 residues. Written as DNA, the CDR3 is TGTGCCAGCAGTGGGGGGACAGCTCCTAACAATGAGCAGTTCTTC. It encodes CASSGGTAPNNEQFF.

This clone was counted a few times. CDR3 sequence reads: CASSLDLYSGNTIYF. CDR3 coding DNA: TGTGCCAGCAGCTTGGATCTATACTCTGGAAACACCATATATTTT. This chain connects TRBV5-5 to TRBJ1-3; D remains unclear. Germline CDR1 SGHKS, CDR2 YYEKEE (reference sequence). This CDR3 has 15 amino acids. Trimming stripped 0 bases from V and 0 bases from J, with 7 bases between.

The chain couples TRBV29-1 to TRBJ1-5, with TRBD1 identical over 10 bases. The CDR3 spans 12 residues. The junction had 1 base not matched to a gene; V was cut back by 6 bases and J by 5 bases. Germline V CDR1 and CDR2: SQVTM, ANQGSEA. In DNA, the CDR3 is TGCAGCGTCGGGACAGGGGATCAGCCCCAGCATTTT. The encoded protein is CSVGTGDQPQHF.

The chain is built from TRBV10-2 and TRBJ2-7; no clear D gene. The ends were cut back, 6 bases at V and 7 bases at J, with 10 bases in the middle. From germline, CDR1 is WSHSY and CDR2 SAAADI. CDR3 length: 11 residues. The CDR3 reads CASSVNREQYF. Written as DNA, the CDR3 is TGCGCCAGCAGCGTTAACAGAGAGCAGTACTTC.

The rearrangement links TRBV10-2 to TRBJ2-2; TRBD1 matches at 7 bases. The CDR3 sequence is 16 residues long. V shed 4 bases, J shed 1 base, and the junction held 6 bases outside the gene matches. The germline V gene has CDR1 WSHSY and CDR2 SAAADI. CDR3 sequence: CASSGYRQGNTGELFF. Written as DNA, the CDR3 is TGCGCCAGCAGTGGTTACCGACAGGGGAACACCGGGGAGCTGTTTTTT.

The chain has TRBV7-8 and TRBJ2-7, with a weak D call TRBD2 (6 bases). Germline V gives CDR1 SGHVS, CDR2 FQNEAQ. Between the trimmed V and J ends, which lost 1 base and 3 bases, there was a span of 13 bases. CDR3 length: 15 residues. The CDR3 coding sequence is TGTGCCAGCAGCTTAGGTAACGGGGGAAACTACGAGCAGTACTTC. This encodes CASSLGNGGNYEQYF.

There are a few counts of this clone. The genes are TRBV15 and TRBJ1-2; D is possibly TRBD1 (5 bases). Germline lookup yields CDR1 LNHNV and CDR2 YYDKDF (reference sequence). V gave up 0 bases and J gave up 4 bases, with 9 bases separating them. This CDR3 comprises 14 residues. The CDR3 DNA reads TGTGCCACCAGCAGAGAGGGGGGGGGCTATGGCTACACCTTC. It yields the protein CATSREGGGYGYTF.

V and J are TRBV18 and TRBJ2-1; 7 bases line up with TRBD1. Losses at the gene ends were 2 bases for V and 6 bases for J; bases not matched to a gene: 4. The CDR3 totals 14 residues. CDR1 KGHSH and CDR2 LQKENI come from the germline V gene. The CDR3 loop is CASSPGQDLNEQFF. CDR3 in DNA: TGTGCCAGCTCACCAGGACAGGACCTCAATGAGCAGTTCTTC.

V is TRBV10-3 and J is TRBJ2-1, with D perhaps TRBD2 (6 bases). Deletions cut 5 bases from V and 4 bases from J, with 12 bases between. The CDR3 is made up of 14 amino acids. Germline V gene data show CDR1 as ENHRY and CDR2 as SYGVKD. The CDR3 DNA is TGTGCCATCAGTTTAGAGCGGGTGTACAATGAGCAGTTCTTC. This translates into CAISLERVYNEQFF.

CDR3 in DNA: TGTGCCAGCACGCTTACAGGGAGCTCCTACGAGCAGTACTTC. Protein product: CASTLTGSSYEQYF. The rearrangement links TRBV6-5 to TRBJ2-7, with D tentatively TRBD1 (6 bases). The germline gives CDR1 MNHEY, CDR2 SVGAGI. Trimming shortened V by 7 bases and J by 0 bases, and 13 bases separated the two germline ends. The CDR3 runs 14 residues.

This clone was seen a handful of times. This sequence joins TRBV11-2 and TRBJ1-6; TRBD1 matches 7 bases. There are 15 residues in the CDR3. Per germline, CDR1 SGHAT and CDR2 FQNNGV. The V gene end was trimmed by 6 bases and the J gene end by 6 bases; junction bases not matched to a gene: 8. DNA of the CDR3: TGTGCCAGCAGGTCCTCGGGACAGACTAATTCACCCCTCCACTTT. It yields the protein CASRSSGQTNSPLHF. Together with reference TRBV11-2 and TRBJ1-6, the CDR3 gives the full variable domain: EAGVAQSPRYKIIEKRQSVAFWCNPISGHATLYWYQQILGQGPKLLIQFQNNGVVDDSQLPKDRFSAERLKGVDSTLKIQPAKLEDSAVYLCASRSSGQTNSPLHFGNGTRLTVT.

CDR3 residues: CASSQVTRGAGIQETQYF. CDR3 DNA: TGCGCCAGCAGCCAAGTGACCCGAGGTGCGGGCATACAAGAGACCCAGTACTTC. The rearrangement joins TRBV4-1 to TRBJ2-5, with D possibly being TRBD2 (5 bases). V gave up 1 base and J gave up 2 bases, with 20 bases separating them. This CDR3 is built from 18 residues. Germline CDR1 reads MGHRA; CDR2 reads YSYEKL.

The CDR3 nucleotides are TGTGCCAGTAGTTCCGGGACAGGGCCTTTGGAGCAGTACTTC. Translation: CASSSGTGPLEQYF. The gene calls are TRBV19 and TRBJ2-7, with 9 bases lining up with TRBD1. V trimming: 5 bases; J trimming: 7 bases; junction bases outside the gene matches: 9. The CDR3 runs to 14 residues. Germline CDR1 reads LNHDA; CDR2 reads SQIVND (reference sequence).

This clone was detected only once. V usage is TRBV11-1 and J usage is TRBJ1-3, with D possibly TRBD1 on 6 matching bases. The CDR3 is 15 amino acids. Trimming stripped 5 bases from V and 0 bases from J, with 11 bases between. CDR1 is SGHAT and CDR2 is FQDESV in the germline V gene (reference sequence). The CDR3 spells CASSTGQFSGNTIYF. The DNA of the CDR3 is TGTGCCAGCAGCACCGGACAGTTCTCTGGAAACACCATATATTTT.

The J gene is TRBJ2-1, the V gene TRBV27, with 12 nucleotides matching TRBD2. Unmatched junction bases numbered 6, after V lost 8 bases and J lost 4 bases. The CDR3 is made up of 15 amino acids. Germline CDR1 is MNHEY and CDR2 is SMNVEV (reference sequence). The CDR3 loop is CASGLAGGGYNEQFF. DNA of the CDR3: TGTGCCAGCGGGCTAGCGGGGGGGGGTTACAATGAGCAGTTCTTC.

The genes are TRBV6-5 and TRBJ2-2, with 8 bases matching TRBD1. Trimming cost V 8 bases and J 6 bases; bases outside gene matches: 11. The CDR3 has 15 amino acids. The germline gives CDR1 MNHEY, CDR2 SVGAGI. The DNA for the CDR3 is TGTGCCAGCTCGCCGGGCAGGGGGCTCCCCGGGGAGCTGTTTTTT. Amino acids: CASSPGRGLPGELFF.

This chain connects TRBV2 to TRBJ2-5, with TRBD2 identical over 7 bases. From germline, CDR1 is SNHLY and CDR2 FYNNEI. This CDR3 is 13 amino acids long. J lost 0 bases, V lost 9 bases, and 4 bases had no gene match. The CDR3 here is CASSGSYQETQYF. Here the CDR3 DNA reads TGTGCCAGTAGCGGGTCGTACCAAGAGACCCAGTACTTC.